These 22 T cell receptor beta chains originate from one sample sequenced in a study of CD8 T cells in Susac syndrome. Random hexamers primed reverse transcription of about 0.45 to 1 ug RNA. One entry per CDR3 protein, called by TCRdb with MiXCR from the immunoSEQ multiplex PCR reads. The sample has about 52,000 distinct CDR3 sequences; just over 90% are singletons. Sequences were obtained from CD8+ T cells from PBMCs. Receptor source: a human donor with multiple sclerosis.

The chain has TRBV4-2 and TRBJ1-1; a weak D match, TRBD1 (5 bases). CDR1 and CDR2 (germline): LGHNA, YNFKEQ. This CDR3 has 14 amino acids. V dropped 0 bases and J dropped 4 bases, with 9 bases sitting between them. CDR3 region: CASSQEGRATEAFF. CDR3 sequence (DNA): TGTGCCAGCAGCCAAGAGGGCAGGGCCACTGAAGCTTTCTTT.

This clonotype has a single count. V is TRBV6-1 and J is TRBJ2-1; 10 bases align to TRBD1. Germline CDR1 is MNHNS and CDR2 is SASEGT. The CDR3 is 16 residues long. V lost 6 bases to trimming and J lost 9 bases; unmatched junction nucleotides: 14. The CDR3 region is CASSANPGQGTGEQFF. CDR3 coding DNA: TGTGCCAGCAGCGCAAACCCGGGACAGGGGACGGGTGAGCAGTTCTTC.

The chain has TRBV7-9 and TRBJ2-7, with D possibly being TRBD2 (5 bases). Germline V lookup: CDR1 SEHNR, CDR2 FQNEAQ (reference sequence). Trimming pared 5 bases from V and 7 bases from J, leaving 9 bases between. This CDR3 region has 11 residues. The CDR3 nucleotides are TGTGCCAGCAGCGAAACGGGGGAGCAGTACTTC. Residues: CASSETGEQYF.

This clonotype has a single count. The chain recombines TRBV6-1 with TRBJ2-7; 8 nucleotides agree with TRBD2. V lost 0 bases to trimming and J lost 0 bases; unmatched junction nucleotides: 1. Per germline, CDR1 MNHNS and CDR2 SASEGT. CDR3 length: 15 amino acids. CDR3 residues: CASSEALAGSYEQYF. CDR3 bases: TGTGCCAGCAGTGAAGCGCTAGCGGGCTCCTACGAGCAGTACTTC.

This clonotype was found once. For the CDR3, the DNA is TGTGCCAGCAGGGTCGGGACAGGGTACTATGGCTACACCTTC. It is translated as CASRVGTGYYGYTF. This chain connects TRBV27 to TRBJ1-2, with TRBD1 matching over 9 bases. CDR3 length: 14 amino acids. Germline CDR1 MNHEY, CDR2 SMNVEV (reference sequence). The junction had 5 bases not matched to a gene; V was cut back by 6 bases and J by 3 bases.

This clonotype was seen more than once but under ten times. This sequence joins TRBV4-1 and TRBJ2-7; 8 bases fit TRBD1. CDR1 is MGHRA and CDR2 is YSYEKL in the germline V gene. The junction had 7 bases not matched to a gene; V was cut back by 1 base and J by 5 bases. The CDR3 totals 15 residues. CDR3 coding DNA: TGCGCCAGCAGCCAAGGGACAGGGAATTTGCACGAGCAGTACTTC. This gives the protein CASSQGTGNLHEQYF.

The chain couples TRBV9 to TRBJ2-7; TRBD1 aligns across 7 bases. V dropped 3 bases and J dropped 5; count of bases not matched to a gene: 5. Per germline, CDR1 SGDLS and CDR2 YYNGEE. The CDR3 runs to 13 residues. The DNA for the CDR3 is TGTGCCAGCAGCGAGACAGGGTCCCACGAGCAGTACTTC. Residues: CASSETGSHEQYF.

The CDR3 loop is CASSVGQGLRSYNEQFF. The CDR3 nucleotides read TGTGCCAGCAGCGTAGGACAGGGTTTGAGGTCCTACAATGAGCAGTTCTTC. The chain carries TRBV9 and TRBJ2-1, with TRBD1 matching over 7 bases. There are 17 residues in the CDR3. Germline values: CDR1 SGDLS, CDR2 YYNGEE. The V gene end was trimmed by 0 bases and the J gene end by 1 base; junction bases not matched to a gene: 7.

The rearrangement links TRBV2 to TRBJ2-1; a weak D match, TRBD2 (7 bases). The CDR3 spans 16 residues. V lost 7 bases, J lost 7 bases, and 23 bases lay in between. Germline CDR1 and CDR2: SNHLY and FYNNEI. The CDR3 nucleotides read TGTGCCAGCATTAATCCCCTGGCGGGGGCTGGTAATGAGCAGTTCTTC. Amino acid sequence: CASINPLAGAGNEQFF.

The V gene is TRBV7-8, the J gene TRBJ2-3; the D is unclear. The V gene's germline CDR1 is SGHVS and CDR2 FQNEAQ. The V gene lost 5 bases and the J gene lost 0 bases, with 15 bases spanning the gap. The CDR3 totals 16 residues. This CDR3 reads CASSVLGGLSTDTQYF. The CDR3 nucleotides read TGTGCCAGCAGCGTGCTCGGCGGCCTAAGCACAGATACGCAGTATTTT.

This rearrangement joins TRBV28 to TRBJ1-3; D unclear. Trimming took off 6 bases at V and 0 bases at J, with 6 bases between the two ends. The CDR3 is 13 amino acids. Germline values: CDR1 MDHEN, CDR2 SYDVKM. CDR3 region: CASSHNSGNTIYF. CDR3 bases: TGTGCCAGCAGCCACAACTCTGGAAACACCATATATTTT. Using reference TRBV28 and TRBJ1-3 for the parts outside the CDR3, the full variable domain is DVKVTQSSRYLVKRTGEKVFLECVQDMDHENMFWYRQDPGLGLRLIYFSYDVKMKEKGDIPEGYSVSREKKERFSLILESASTNQTSMYLCASSHNSGNTIYFGEGSWLTVV.

This clonotype was picked up one time. The chain employs TRBV5-4 and TRBJ2-7; 7 positions agree with TRBD1. The V gene's germline CDR1 is SGHNT and CDR2 YYREEE (reference sequence). With 5 bases clipped from V and 2 bases from J, the junction kept 4 bases outside the gene matches. The CDR3 covers 13 residues. The CDR3 DNA reads TGTGCCAGCAGATCAGGGACAGCCTACGAGCAGTACTTC. Translating it yields CASRSGTAYEQYF.

The CDR3 coding sequence is TGTGCCAGCAGCGTAGAGGATGCGGGGGCCTTCCAAGAGACCCAGTACTTC. Protein sequence: CASSVEDAGAFQETQYF. V is TRBV9 and J is TRBJ2-5, with TRBD2 as a possible D gene (7 bases). The CDR3 runs to 17 residues. The germline V gene encodes CDR1 SGDLS and CDR2 YYNGEE. Trimming took off 0 bases at V and 1 base at J, with 16 bases between the two ends.

The rearrangement uses TRBV7-9 and TRBJ2-2; no reliable D call. The CDR3 is 14 amino acids. Trimming shortened V by 5 bases and J by 7 bases, and 14 bases separated the two germline ends. Looked up from germline, CDR1 is SEHNR and CDR2 is FQNEAQ (reference sequence). CDR3 sequence reads: CASSTEWFGGELFF. Written as DNA, the CDR3 is TGTGCCAGCAGCACCGAGTGGTTCGGCGGGGAGCTGTTTTTT.

The V gene is TRBV4-1, the J gene TRBJ2-7; 9 bases are a match to TRBD1. The V gene's germline CDR1 is MGHRA and CDR2 YSYEKL. With 3 bases clipped from V and 0 bases from J, the junction kept 3 bases outside the gene matches. The CDR3 totals 15 residues. The CDR3 loop reads CASSHKTGGSYEQYF. The CDR3 DNA reads TGCGCCAGCAGCCACAAGACAGGGGGCTCCTACGAGCAGTACTTC.

V usage is TRBV6-5 and J usage is TRBJ1-3; D not resolved. V was pared by 5 bases and J by 0 bases, with 8 bases between. This CDR3 has 14 residues. CDR1 MNHEY and CDR2 SVGAGI come from the germline V gene. CDR3 amino acids: CASSGGGSGNTIYF. The CDR3 coding sequence is TGTGCCAGCAGTGGAGGCGGCTCTGGAAACACCATATATTTT.

The chain joins TRBV28 to TRBJ1-1; D not resolved. This CDR3 spans 14 amino acids. V lost 1 base and J 0 bases, leaving 6 bases between the germline ends. Germline V gene sequence: CDR1 MDHEN, CDR2 SYDVKM. The CDR3 bases are TGTGCCAGCAGTTTATCGGGGATGAACACTGAAGCTTTCTTT. Protein sequence: CASSLSGMNTEAFF.

The J gene is TRBJ1-2, the V gene TRBV5-6, with D unresolved. Trimming removed 4 bases at V and 6 bases at J, with 10 bases between. Germline-derived CDR1 and CDR2 are SGHDT and YYEEEE. The CDR3 covers 12 residues. CDR3 nucleotides: TGTGCCAGCAGCACCGATCCCGATGGCTACACCTTC. It translates to CASSTDPDGYTF.

The rearrangement joins TRBV20-1 to TRBJ2-1; D uncertain. CDR1 is DFQATT, CDR2 SNEGSKA, per germline (reference sequence). There are 15 residues in the CDR3. V lost 0 bases and J lost 2, with 11 bases in between. The DNA for the CDR3 is TGCAGTGCTAGAGATCGTATCAGTGCCTACAATGAGCAGTTCTTC. This codes for CSARDRISAYNEQFF.

The chain has TRBV19 and TRBJ2-3, with a weak D call TRBD1 (6 bases). V gave up 5 bases and J gave up 0 bases, with 12 bases separating them. Germline values: CDR1 LNHDA, CDR2 SQIVND (reference sequence). The CDR3 has 15 residues. DNA for the CDR3: TGTGCCAGTAGTGACCCGGACAGCAGCACAGATACGCAGTATTTT. It codes for CASSDPDSSTDTQYF.

This sequence joins TRBV6-2 or TRBV6-3 and TRBJ1-6; no firm D call. Per germline, CDR1 MNHEY and CDR2 SVGEGT. V was pared by 0 bases and J by 12 bases, with 9 bases between. The CDR3 is 13 residues long. DNA for the CDR3: TGTGCCAGCAGTTACTCCCTATCACTACCCCTCCACTTT. Translating it yields CASSYSLSLPLHF.

This sequence joins TRBV7-9 and TRBJ1-6, with a possible D match to TRBD1 (6 bases). Germline CDR1 is SEHNR and CDR2 is FQNEAQ (reference sequence). The CDR3 covers 17 residues. V was pared by 5 bases and J by 4 bases, with 18 bases between. DNA for the CDR3: TGTGCCAGCAGCCGAGGTGGGGGCGCGGCATATAATTCACCCCTCCACTTT. This translates into CASSRGGGAAYNSPLHF.